This entry concerns a single TCR beta chain. Its antigen is not identified. Trimming removed 10 bases at V and 10 bases at J, with 8 bases between. Germline V gene sequence: CDR1 LNHDA, CDR2 SQIVND (reference sequence). The CDR3 sequence is 10 residues long. The source of the sample is a study of T cell responses to AZD1222 COVID-19 vaccine. Whole-study context: Combined were second doses at about 4 or about 12 weeks. Study outcomes and limitations: White British people made up most donors, females outnumbered males, and clonal diversity was possibly underestimated. Reportedly, close to half of spike-specific TCRs are directed against unmutated variant regions.

The assay was immunoSEQ multiplex PCR, and TCRdb's table has in-frame clones only and misses some. Here the sample spans some 130,000 clones, 90% being singletons. The receptor was derived from an adult in good health. This chain links TRBV19 with TRBJ1-6; TRBD1 might be the D (5 bases). The sequencing used peripheral blood, collected on day 0 of AZD1222 vaccination. The CDR3 here is CATGQSPLHF. The DNA for the CDR3 is TGTGCCACAGGGCAATCACCCCTCCACTTT.